This T cell receptor (beta chain) was found in a study of identical twins. Via MiXCR, TCRdb re-called the 5' RACE reads, giving one row per CDR3 protein. The repertoire holds 550,000 to 800,000 distinct CDR3 sequences, 7% to 7.5% seen once, with 1.6% in the top ten. This clonotype has a handful of counts. This CDR3 has 15 amino acids. The germline V and J ends were trimmed by 2 bases and 5 bases, with 15 bases remaining between them. These sequences were also reported in another study, on yellow fever vaccine responses in identical twins.

Sequenced input: PBMCs. The chain carries TRBV12-3 or TRBV12-4 and TRBJ1-1, with a weak D call TRBD1 (6 bases). This TCR was recovered from a woman aged 18-30 years in good health. CDR3 sequence: CASSLPGHFGTEAFF. Written as DNA, the CDR3 is TGTGCCAGCAGTTTACCGGGACACTTCGGGACTGAAGCTTTCTTT.